This T cell receptor beta chain was sequenced for a study of cytomegalovirus exposure and HLA in healthy donors. Study context: Of several hundred genotyped donors, 81% grouped in the Caucasian-associated ancestry cluster. Study conclusions and caveats: Reportedly, fewer N-insertions than the approximately 680-donor mean appeared in an Asian-associated ancestry cluster in a later analysis.

V was trimmed by 4 bases and J by 1 base, leaving 11 bases between them. The CDR3 totals 14 residues. From germline, CDR1 is SGHRS and CDR2 YFSETQ. The study ran its PCR with 60 Vbeta and 13 Jbeta primers. Under the authors' procedure: Approximately 83 million unique TCR beta chains, roughly 11 million shared, were counted in a later analysis. Using immunoSEQ multiplex PCR, the repertoire was profiled, and TCRdb retains in-frame clones only, with some absent. That table furnishes V, J and clone size, whereas the DNA furnished D and trimming. The listing contains about 160,000 clones. As concerns this clone: Its specificity is not known.

The source is an older woman in good health and CMV-seronegative. J is TRBJ2-5 and V is TRBV5-1, with a tentative D call TRBD2 (6 bases). The specimen sequenced was PBMCs. The chain's CDR3 is CASSIGTPQETQYF. The CDR3 bases are TGCGCCAGCAGCATTGGGACTCCCCAAGAGACCCAGTACTTC.